The entry below gives a single TCR beta chain sequence along with its context. The PCR employed 60 Vbeta primers together with 13 Jbeta primers. Sequenced by immunoSEQ multiplex PCR; TCRdb stores in-frame clones only, minus some. Of 100,000 to 150,000 clones listed, 65% to 80% are singletons. The entry originates in a study of cytomegalovirus exposure and HLA in healthy donors. CDR3 size: 11 residues. Germline CDR1 is GTSNPN and CDR2 is SVGIG (reference sequence). Trimming stripped 4 bases from V and 3 bases from J, with 6 bases between. This rearrangement joins TRBV30 to TRBJ1-2; tentatively, D is TRBD1 (6 bases). The specimen was PBMCs. The source is a woman aged 55-75 years in good health and CMV-seropositive. The CDR3 DNA follows: TGTGCCTGGAACAGGGACTATGGCTACACCTTC. Translation: CAWNRDYGYTF. The full variable domain, in which reference TRBV30 and TRBJ1-2 provide the parts outside the CDR3, is SQTIHQWPATLVQPVGSPLSLECTVEGTSNPNLYWYRQAAGRGLQLLFYSVGIGQISSEVPQNLSASRPQDRQFILSSKKLLLSDSGFYLCAWNRDYGYTFGSGTRLTVV.